These 28 T cell receptor beta chains came from one sample sequenced in a study of T-cell reconstitution after alpha-beta-depleted transplantation in children. A TCRbeta library incorporating unique molecular identifiers was prepared. TCRdb recomputed calls from the PCR reads with MiXCR, one row per CDR3 protein. The table includes around 80,000 distinct CDR3 sequences, roughly 18% detected once. The source was PBMCs, mostly from graft donor cells, collected 360 days after TCRalphabeta/CD19-depleted stem cell transplant. All receptors come from a male patient between 2 and 15 years old who had a stem cell transplant for acute lymphoblastic leukemia, so the T cells may come from the graft donor.

This clonotype was observed at least ten times. The chain has TRBV5-1 and TRBJ1-1, with no clear D. Germline loops: CDR1 SGHRS, CDR2 YFSETQ. V lost 1 base to trimming and J lost 0 bases, with 4 bases between them. This CDR3 contains 13 residues. The CDR3 loop is CASSLKVNTEAFF. CDR3 nucleotide sequence: TGCGCCAGCAGCTTGAAAGTGAACACTGAAGCTTTCTTT.

The chain joins TRBV12-3 or TRBV12-4 to TRBJ2-1; no clear D. The V end lost 6 bases, the J end lost 6 bases, and 9 bases lay between the germline ends. The CDR3 is made up of 12 amino acids. Here the CDR3 DNA reads TGTGCCAGCAGCATAGCTTCCAATGAGCAGTTCTTC. It yields the protein CASSIASNEQFF.

V usage is TRBV12-3 or TRBV12-4 and J usage is TRBJ2-7; possible D gene TRBD2, 6 bases. The length of the CDR3 is 17 residues. V was pared by 0 bases and J by 1 base, with 16 bases between. The CDR3 region has the DNA TGTGCCAGCAGTTTAGCGGGTGGATTGGGGGGATCCTACGAGCAGTACTTC. Its protein product is CASSLAGGLGGSYEQYF.

The chain combines TRBV3-1 with TRBJ2-2, with D possibly being TRBD2 (5 bases). V was cut by 1 base and J by 7 bases, with 13 bases left in between. This CDR3 contains 15 residues. CDR1 and CDR2 (germline): LGHDT, YNNKEL (reference sequence). This CDR3 is CASSQVKRTDGELFF. CDR3 coding DNA: TGTGCCAGCAGCCAAGTGAAACGGACTGACGGGGAGCTGTTTTTT.

V is TRBV5-4 and J is TRBJ2-2; tentatively, D is TRBD2 (5 bases). The CDR3 totals 14 residues. Germline CDR1 SGHNT, CDR2 YYREEE (reference sequence). Trimming cost V 0 bases and J 6 bases, with 9 bases left between them. This CDR3 reads CASSLVASSGELFF. The CDR3 nucleotides are TGTGCCAGCAGCTTGGTGGCTAGCTCCGGGGAGCTGTTTTTT.

V gene TRBV6-5 combines with J gene TRBJ2-4; D gene unclear. The germline gives CDR1 MNHEY, CDR2 SVGAGI. V lost 8 bases and J lost 6, with 5 bases in between. The CDR3 runs to 10 residues. CDR3 DNA sequence: TGTGCCAGCGGGATAAACATTCAGTACTTC. This gives the protein CASGINIQYF.

In nucleotides, the CDR3 is TGTGCCAGCAGCCCTGGGACAGGGGCCAAGCAACAGGGGGACATTCAGTACTTC. Encoded protein: CASSPGTGAKQQGDIQYF. The chain recombines TRBV11-1 with TRBJ2-4; 10 bases agree with TRBD1. The J segment lost 8 bases and the V segment lost 5 bases, leaving 18 bases of the junction unmatched. Germline CDR1 reads SGHAT; CDR2 reads FQDESV (reference sequence). There are 18 residues in the CDR3.

V gene TRBV5-5 combines with J gene TRBJ2-7; 7 bases align to TRBD1. CDR3 length equals 15 residues. The V segment lost 4 bases and the J segment 0 bases; nucleotides outside the gene matches: 7. CDR1 is SGHKS and CDR2 is YYEKEE in the germline V gene (reference sequence). The CDR3 loop reads CASSQTTGNSYEQYF. The CDR3 bases are TGTGCCAGCAGCCAAACGACAGGGAACTCCTACGAGCAGTACTTC.

The chain uses TRBV7-9 and TRBJ2-7; perhaps TRBD1 as D (6 bases). The CDR3 extends over 13 amino acids. V lost 5 bases and J lost 5, with 13 bases in between. Germline V gives CDR1 SEHNR, CDR2 FQNEAQ (reference sequence). CDR3 loop: CASSPTGWHEQYF. CDR3 in DNA: TGTGCCAGCAGCCCCACAGGGTGGCACGAGCAGTACTTC.

In this sample, this clonotype turned up a few times. The gene calls are TRBV4-2 and TRBJ2-7; no clear D. Trimming pared 1 base from V and 5 bases from J, leaving 9 bases between. This CDR3 has 13 residues. CDR1 LGHNA and CDR2 YNFKEQ come from the germline V gene. CDR3: CASSQALDHEQYF. DNA of the CDR3: TGTGCCAGCAGCCAAGCTCTAGACCACGAGCAGTACTTC.

In this sample, this clonotype turned up a few times. V gene TRBV12-3 or TRBV12-4 combines with J gene TRBJ1-5, with 9 bases that match TRBD1. The CDR3 length is 15 residues. V shed 5 bases and J 5 bases; nucleotides not matched to a gene: 7. CDR3 sequence reads: CASSRTGGSYQPQHF. CDR3 in DNA: TGTGCCAGCAGTCGCACAGGGGGCTCTTATCAGCCCCAGCATTTT.

This clonotype was counted between two and nine times. This chain links TRBV29-1 with TRBJ2-1, with 12 bases identical to TRBD2. V shed 5 bases, J shed 7 bases, and the junction held 9 bases outside the gene matches. This CDR3 comprises 15 residues. Looked up from germline, CDR1 is SQVTM and CDR2 is ANQGSEA. CDR3 protein: CSVTLAGGPTNEQFF. The CDR3 region has the DNA TGCAGCGTTACCCTAGCGGGAGGGCCCACGAATGAGCAGTTCTTC.

This clonotype has only a few counts. The chain employs TRBV10-3 and TRBJ2-1; 8 bases map to TRBD2. V dropped 4 bases and J dropped 9; count of bases not matched to a gene: 5. CDR1 and CDR2 from the germline V gene are ENHRY and SYGVKD. CDR3 length: 13 amino acids. The CDR3 loop is CAISAAGAGEQFF. The DNA of the CDR3 is TGTGCCATCAGTGCAGCGGGAGCGGGTGAGCAGTTCTTC.

This chain links TRBV10-3 with TRBJ2-3, with 7 positions matching TRBD1. This CDR3 has 15 residues. Trimming at V came to 5 bases and at J to 2 bases, leaving 7 bases not matched to a gene. The V gene's germline CDR1 is ENHRY and CDR2 SYGVKD. The CDR3 bases are TGTGCCATCAGTTACTCGGGACAGAACACAGATACGCAGTATTTT. Translation gives CAISYSGQNTDTQYF.

V is TRBV7-9 and J is TRBJ2-1; D not resolved. The V and J ends lost 0 bases and 5 bases respectively, with 14 bases between them. This CDR3 comprises 16 residues. The germline V gene encodes CDR1 SEHNR and CDR2 FQNEAQ (reference sequence). In nucleotides, the CDR3 is TGTGCCAGCAGCTTAGCGCCTAGAAGGGCACACAATGAGCAGTTCTTC. This gives the protein CASSLAPRRAHNEQFF.

In its sample, this clonotype was seen a few times. The CDR3 here is CASSQDRPLLTGELFF. CDR3 sequence (DNA): TGTGCCAGCAGCCAAGATAGACCCCTCTTGACCGGGGAGCTGTTTTTT. This chain joins TRBV3-1 and TRBJ2-2; D is unresolved. V lost 0 bases and J lost 5, with 13 bases in between. The CDR3 length is 16 residues. Germline V gene sequence: CDR1 LGHDT, CDR2 YNNKEL (reference sequence).

The sample holds a few counts of this clonotype. The rearrangement links TRBV20-1 to TRBJ2-1, with 8 bases lining up with TRBD2. This CDR3 comprises 13 residues. From germline, CDR1 is DFQATT and CDR2 SNEGSKA (reference sequence). With 5 bases clipped from V and 5 bases from J, the junction kept 5 bases outside the gene matches. CDR3 nucleotides: TGCAGTGCTCTGGGACTAGTCAACAATGAGCAGTTCTTC. It codes for CSALGLVNNEQFF.

This clonotype was seen a handful of times. This chain connects TRBV6-5 to TRBJ2-7, with 10 bases matching TRBD1. CDR1 MNHEY and CDR2 SVGAGI come from the germline V gene. Trimming cost V 0 bases and J 3 bases; bases outside gene matches: 11. There are 18 residues in the CDR3. The CDR3 loop reads CASSYSAPQDRGLYEQYF. CDR3 DNA: TGTGCCAGCAGTTACTCGGCCCCTCAAGACAGGGGGCTCTACGAGCAGTACTTC.

Relative to its sample, this clonotype is medium-sized (0.01 to 0.1%). V usage is TRBV11-2 and J usage is TRBJ2-5; D remains unclear. The CDR3 loop spans 17 amino acids. The germline V and J ends were trimmed by 3 bases and 5 bases, with 22 bases remaining between them. The germline V gene encodes CDR1 SGHAT and CDR2 FQNNGV. The CDR3, as DNA: TGTGCCAGCAGCTTTCCCGGGCCTTACTCGGAGTATGAGACCCAGTACTTC. It encodes CASSFPGPYSEYETQYF.

This clonotype occurred a few times. The gene calls are TRBV6-5 and TRBJ2-7; D gene unclear. The CDR3 is made up of 15 amino acids. Trimming took 0 bases from V and 4 from J, leaving 13 bases between them. From germline, CDR1 is MNHEY and CDR2 SVGAGI. CDR3 nucleotide sequence: TGTGCCAGCAGTTACTCTGCAGGTGTGGGGTACGAGCAGTACTTC. It codes for CASSYSAGVGYEQYF.

In its sample, this clonotype was seen many times. V usage is TRBV6-5 and J usage is TRBJ2-3; D might be TRBD1 (5 bases). This CDR3 is 14 amino acids long. Germline loops: CDR1 MNHEY, CDR2 SVGAGI. V was shortened by 3 bases and J by 1 base, with 8 bases between the two germline ends. The CDR3: CASSYRGGTDTQYF. CDR3 nucleotide sequence: TGTGCCAGCAGTTATAGGGGTGGCACAGATACGCAGTATTTT.

There are many counts of this clonotype. The rearrangement links TRBV3-1 to TRBJ1-1; D not certain. The ends were cut back, 4 bases at V and 1 base at J, with 10 bases in the middle. Germline V gives CDR1 LGHDT, CDR2 YNNKEL (reference sequence). The CDR3 sequence is 14 residues long. CDR3 region: CASSPRGQNTEAFF. CDR3 DNA sequence: TGTGCCAGCAGCCCTCGAGGGCAGAACACTGAAGCTTTCTTT.

This chain links TRBV12-3 or TRBV12-4 with TRBJ1-2; D is undetermined. Trimming took 6 bases from V and 2 from J, leaving 16 bases between them. The CDR3 is made up of 15 amino acids. The CDR3, as DNA: TGTGCCAGCAGGTCGCAGGTGCGTTTAAACTATGGCTACACCTTC. Residues: CASRSQVRLNYGYTF.

The chain combines TRBV25-1 with TRBJ2-3; TRBD2 agrees at 9 bases. This CDR3 is built from 17 residues. The germline V gene encodes CDR1 MGHDK and CDR2 SYGVNS. The ends lost 3 bases at V and 5 bases at J; junction bases unmatched: 12. The CDR3 loop is CASSDGGLAPSGDTQYF. The CDR3 nucleotides read TGTGCCAGCAGTGATGGGGGACTAGCCCCGAGCGGAGATACGCAGTATTTT.

This clonotype was seen repeatedly, ten times or more. The chain recombines TRBV10-1 with TRBJ1-2, with 7 bases matching TRBD1. The length of the CDR3 is 13 residues. Germline CDR1 reads WNHNN; CDR2 reads SYGVQD (reference sequence). J lost 8 bases, V lost 6 bases, and 9 bases had no gene match. In DNA, the CDR3 is TGCGCCAGCAGCCGAGACAGGGTGAGCGGCTACACCTTC. Protein product: CASSRDRVSGYTF.

This clonotype has more than one count but fewer than ten. CDR3 residues: CASSLTGYLRAFF. In DNA, the CDR3 is TGTGCCAGCAGCTTGACAGGGTATTTGCGAGCTTTCTTT. The chain joins TRBV12-3 or TRBV12-4 to TRBJ1-1, with 7 bases matching TRBD1. Trimming cost V 6 bases and J 10 bases; bases outside gene matches: 11. The CDR3 length is 13 residues.

The rearrangement links TRBV6-5 to TRBJ2-3, with D perhaps matching TRBD2 (6 bases). The germline V gene encodes CDR1 MNHEY and CDR2 SVGAGI. V was pared by 2 bases and J by 2 bases, with 17 bases between. This CDR3 is 17 amino acids long. The CDR3 bases are TGTGCCAGCAGTTACACTCGGGACTCCGGACCCACAGATACGCAGTATTTT. Encoded protein: CASSYTRDSGPTDTQYF.

This clonotype was seen repeatedly, ten times or more. This sequence joins TRBV29-1 and TRBJ2-5; D call uncertain. Trimming took 5 bases from V and 1 from J, leaving 14 bases between them. The CDR3 is made up of 14 amino acids. From germline, CDR1 is SQVTM and CDR2 ANQGSEA. The CDR3 loop reads CSVNYYGFQETQYF. For the CDR3, the DNA is TGCAGCGTTAATTACTACGGGTTCCAAGAGACCCAGTACTTC.